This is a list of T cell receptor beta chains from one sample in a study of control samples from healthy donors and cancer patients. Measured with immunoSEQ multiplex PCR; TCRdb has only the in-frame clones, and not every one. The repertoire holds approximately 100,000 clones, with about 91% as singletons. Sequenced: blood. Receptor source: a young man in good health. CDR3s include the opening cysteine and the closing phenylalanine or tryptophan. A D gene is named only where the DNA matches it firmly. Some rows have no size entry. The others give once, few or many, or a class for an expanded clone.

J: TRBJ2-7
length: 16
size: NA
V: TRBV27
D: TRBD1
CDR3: CASSLWGTGGDYEQYF
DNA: TGTGCCAGCAGTTTATGGGGGACAGGTGGGGACTACGAGCAGTACTTC

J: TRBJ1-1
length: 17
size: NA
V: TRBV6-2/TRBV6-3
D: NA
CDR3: CASSYSVGRGVNTEAFF
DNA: TGTGCCAGCAGTTACTCCGTTGGAAGGGGGGTAAACACTGAAGCTTTCTTT

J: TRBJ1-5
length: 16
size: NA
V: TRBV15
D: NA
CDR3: CATSRGTLARNQPQHF
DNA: TGTGCCACCAGCAGAGGCACTCTGGCGCGTAATCAGCCCCAGCATTTT

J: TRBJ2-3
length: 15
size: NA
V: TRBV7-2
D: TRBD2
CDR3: CASSLLTSGTDTQYF
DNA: TGTGCCAGCAGCTTGTTGACTAGCGGCACAGATACGCAGTATTTT

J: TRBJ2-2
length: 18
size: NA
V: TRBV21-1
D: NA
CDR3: CASSKYRRDRGNTGELFF
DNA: TGTGCCAGCAGCAAATACCGACGGGACAGGGGGAACACCGGGGAGCTGTTTTTT

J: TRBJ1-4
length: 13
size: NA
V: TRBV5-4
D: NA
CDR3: CASSQQGFEKLFF
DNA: TGTGCCAGCAGCCAACAGGGTTTTGAAAAACTGTTTTTT

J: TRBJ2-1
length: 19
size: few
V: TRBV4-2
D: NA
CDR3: CASSQDRRAGSKSGNEQFF
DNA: TGTGCCAGCAGCCAAGATCGGAGGGCGGGGAGTAAATCGGGAAATGAGCAGTTCTTC

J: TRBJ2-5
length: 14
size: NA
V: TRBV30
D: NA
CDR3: CAWSGYGARETQYF
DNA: TGTGCCTGGAGTGGTTACGGGGCCAGAGAGACCCAGTACTTC

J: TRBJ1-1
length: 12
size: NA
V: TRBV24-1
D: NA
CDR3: CARDVLNTEAFF
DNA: TGTGCCAGAGACGTTCTGAACACTGAAGCTTTCTTT

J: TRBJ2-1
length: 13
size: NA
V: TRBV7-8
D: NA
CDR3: CASSSPGFTEQFF
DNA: TGTGCCAGCAGCTCACCAGGGTTTACTGAGCAGTTCTTC

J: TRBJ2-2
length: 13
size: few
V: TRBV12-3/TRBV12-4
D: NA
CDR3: CASSLGNTGELFF
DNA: TGTGCCAGCAGTTTGGGGAACACCGGGGAGCTGTTTTTT

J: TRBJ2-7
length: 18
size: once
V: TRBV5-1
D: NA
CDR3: CASSLGLGQSHSSYEQYF
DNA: TGCGCCAGCAGCTTGGGGTTGGGGCAGTCTCACAGCTCCTACGAACAGTACTTC

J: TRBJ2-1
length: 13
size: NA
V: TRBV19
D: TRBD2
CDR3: CASSPPVAGGQFF
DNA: TGTGCCAGTAGTCCGCCGGTAGCGGGAGGGCAGTTCTTC

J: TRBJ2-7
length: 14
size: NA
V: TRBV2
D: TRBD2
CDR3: CANKPGLAYYEQYF
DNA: TGTGCCAACAAACCGGGACTAGCGTATTACGAGCAGTACTTC

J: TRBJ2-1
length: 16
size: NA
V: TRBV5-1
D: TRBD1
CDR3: CASSQGLGQGYNEQFF
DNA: TGCGCCAGCAGCCAGGGGCTGGGACAGGGGTACAATGAGCAGTTCTTC

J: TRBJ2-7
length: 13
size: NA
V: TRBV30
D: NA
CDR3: CAWSVGSDYEQYF
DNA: TGTGCCTGGAGTGTAGGCTCTGATTACGAGCAGTACTTC

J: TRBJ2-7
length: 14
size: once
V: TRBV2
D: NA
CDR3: CASRIALSSYEQYF
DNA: TGTGCCAGCAGGATAGCGTTGAGCTCCTACGAGCAGTACTTC

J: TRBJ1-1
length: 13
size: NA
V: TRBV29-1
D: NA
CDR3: CSARGGPYTEAFF
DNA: TGCAGCGCTAGGGGGGGCCCGTACACTGAAGCTTTCTTT

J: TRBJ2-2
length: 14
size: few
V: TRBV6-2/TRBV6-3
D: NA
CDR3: CASSRTEVAGELFF
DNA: TGTGCCAGCAGCCGGACAGAGGTGGCCGGGGAGCTGTTTTTT

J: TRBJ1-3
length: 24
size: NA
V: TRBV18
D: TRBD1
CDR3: CASSPQPLTGTYSDTTYSGNTIYF
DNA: TGTGCCAGCTCACCACAGCCCCTGACAGGGACGTACTCTGATACTACCTACTCTGGAAACACCATATATTTT

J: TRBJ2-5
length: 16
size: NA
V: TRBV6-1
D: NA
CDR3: CASSGQLDQVEETQYF
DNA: TGTGCCAGCAGTGGTCAACTAGATCAGGTTGAAGAGACCCAGTACTTC

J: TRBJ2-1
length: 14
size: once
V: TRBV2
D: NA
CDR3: CASSPRTSYNEQFF
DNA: TGTGCCAGCAGTCCGAGGACCTCCTACAATGAGCAGTTCTTC

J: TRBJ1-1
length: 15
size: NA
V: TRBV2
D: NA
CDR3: CASTARAFENTEAFF
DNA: TGTGCCAGCACCGCGAGGGCGTTCGAGAACACTGAAGCTTTCTTT

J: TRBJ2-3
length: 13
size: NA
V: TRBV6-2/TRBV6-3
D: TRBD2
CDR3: CASSFAGVHTQYF
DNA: TGTGCCAGCAGTTTTGCGGGGGTTCATACGCAGTATTTT

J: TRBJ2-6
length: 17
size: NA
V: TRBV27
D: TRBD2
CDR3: CASSLWGGGTGANVLTF
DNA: TGTGCCAGCAGTTTATGGGGCGGGGGGACTGGGGCCAACGTCCTGACTTTC

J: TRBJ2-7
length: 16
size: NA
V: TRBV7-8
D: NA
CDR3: CASSAYRVGNTYEQYF
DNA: TGTGCCAGCAGCGCATACAGGGTTGGGAACACCTACGAGCAGTACTTC

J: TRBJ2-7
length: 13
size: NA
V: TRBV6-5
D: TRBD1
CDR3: CASSTGGFYEQYF
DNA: TGTGCCAGCAGTACAGGGGGTTTTTACGAGCAGTACTTC

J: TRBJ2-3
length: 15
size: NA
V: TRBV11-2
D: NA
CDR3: CASSLLLASTDTQYF
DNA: TGTGCCAGCAGCTTACTCCTAGCTAGCACAGATACGCAGTATTTT

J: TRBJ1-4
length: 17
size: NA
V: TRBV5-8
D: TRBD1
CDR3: CASSLGTGLATNEKLFF
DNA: TGTGCCAGCAGCTTGGGGACAGGGCTAGCAACTAATGAAAAACTGTTTTTT